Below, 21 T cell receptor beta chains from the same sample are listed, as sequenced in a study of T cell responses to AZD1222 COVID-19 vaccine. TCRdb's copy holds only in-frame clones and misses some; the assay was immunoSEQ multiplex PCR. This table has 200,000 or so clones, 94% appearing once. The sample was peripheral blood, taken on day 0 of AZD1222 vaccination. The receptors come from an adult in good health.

The chain's CDR3 is CASSDYGGRRSYNEQFF. CDR3 in DNA: TGTGCCAGCAGCGACTACGGGGGTCGTCGCTCCTACAATGAGCAGTTCTTC. The chain carries TRBV9 and TRBJ2-1; D is possibly TRBD2 (6 bases). The CDR3 is 17 residues long. The V and J ends lost 3 bases and 0 bases respectively, with 16 bases between them. Germline V gives CDR1 SGDLS, CDR2 YYNGEE.

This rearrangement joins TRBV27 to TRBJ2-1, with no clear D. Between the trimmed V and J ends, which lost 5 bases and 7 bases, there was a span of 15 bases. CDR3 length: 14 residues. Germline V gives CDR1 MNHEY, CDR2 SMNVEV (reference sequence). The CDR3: CASSLSNARNEQFF. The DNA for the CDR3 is TGTGCCAGCAGTCTTAGCAACGCGAGAAATGAGCAGTTCTTC.

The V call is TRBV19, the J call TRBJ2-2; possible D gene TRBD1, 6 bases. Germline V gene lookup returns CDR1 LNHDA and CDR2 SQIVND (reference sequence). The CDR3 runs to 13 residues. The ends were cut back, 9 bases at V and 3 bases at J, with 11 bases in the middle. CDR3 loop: CASRNRDTGELFF. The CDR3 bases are TGTGCCAGCCGGAACAGGGACACCGGGGAGCTGTTTTTT.

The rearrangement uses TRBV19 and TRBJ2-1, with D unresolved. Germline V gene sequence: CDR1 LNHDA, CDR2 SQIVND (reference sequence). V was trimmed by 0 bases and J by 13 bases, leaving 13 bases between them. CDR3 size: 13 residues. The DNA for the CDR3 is TGTGCCAGTAGTATAGATGCCCGTCCTGAACAGTTCTTC. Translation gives CASSIDARPEQFF.

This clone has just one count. Here the CDR3 DNA reads TGTGCCAGCAGCCCAACGGGAGGTCCTCGGCAGTACTTC. This gives the protein CASSPTGGPRQYF. The chain uses TRBV11-2 and TRBJ2-7, with 7 bases aligning to TRBD2. The CDR3 covers 13 residues. Germline-derived CDR1 and CDR2 are SGHAT and FQNNGV. With V trimmed by 5 bases and J by 9 bases, 10 bases remained unmatched.

The DNA of the CDR3 is TGTGCCAGCAGCTTCTTAGCGGGAGGAGGGCAAGAGACCCAGTACTTC. It translates to CASSFLAGGGQETQYF. This chain links TRBV11-2 with TRBJ2-5; 10 bases line up with TRBD2. The CDR3 length is 16 residues. Trimming took 3 bases from V and 2 from J; bases not matched to a gene: 6. In germline, CDR1 is SGHAT, CDR2 FQNNGV.

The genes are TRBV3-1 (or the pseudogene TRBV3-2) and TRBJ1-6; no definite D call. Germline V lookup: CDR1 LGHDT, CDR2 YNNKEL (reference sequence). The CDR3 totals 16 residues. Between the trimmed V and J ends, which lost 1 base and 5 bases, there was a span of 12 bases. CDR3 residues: CASSQATRVNNSPLHF. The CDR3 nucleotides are TGTGCCAGCAGCCAAGCAACGAGGGTAAATAATTCACCCCTCCACTTT.

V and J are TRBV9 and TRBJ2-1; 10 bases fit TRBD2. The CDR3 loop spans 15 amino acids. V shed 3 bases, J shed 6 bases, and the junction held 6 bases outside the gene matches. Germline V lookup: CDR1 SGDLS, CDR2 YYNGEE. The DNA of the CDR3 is TGTGCCAGCAGCGCTCTAGCGGGAGCTGGCAATGAGCAGTTCTTC. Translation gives CASSALAGAGNEQFF.

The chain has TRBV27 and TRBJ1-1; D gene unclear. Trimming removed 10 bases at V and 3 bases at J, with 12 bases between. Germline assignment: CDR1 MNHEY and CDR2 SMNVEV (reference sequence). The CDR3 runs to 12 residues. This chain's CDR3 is CATKNRDTEAFF. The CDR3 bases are TGTGCCACCAAGAATCGGGACACTGAAGCTTTCTTT.

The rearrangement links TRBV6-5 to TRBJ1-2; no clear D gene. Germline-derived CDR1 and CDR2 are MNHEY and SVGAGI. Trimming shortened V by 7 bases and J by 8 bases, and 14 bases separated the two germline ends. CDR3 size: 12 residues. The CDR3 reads CASTASMSGYTF. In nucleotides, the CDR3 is TGTGCCAGCACCGCTTCGATGTCCGGCTACACCTTC.

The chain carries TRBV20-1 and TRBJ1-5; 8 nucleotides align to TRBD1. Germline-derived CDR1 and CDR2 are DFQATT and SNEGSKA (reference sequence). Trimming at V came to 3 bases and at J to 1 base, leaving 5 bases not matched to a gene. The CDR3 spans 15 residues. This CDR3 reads CSASTGGGSNQPQHF. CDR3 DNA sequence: TGCAGTGCTAGTACAGGGGGGGGAAGCAATCAGCCCCAGCATTTT.

CDR3 sequence reads: CASSLGNSGTYEQYF. CDR3 coding DNA: TGTGCCAGCTCACTCGGGAATAGCGGGACCTACGAGCAGTACTTC. The rearrangement uses TRBV18 and TRBJ2-7, with 8 bases identical to TRBD2. This CDR3 is built from 15 residues. The junction had 7 bases not matched to a gene; V was cut back by 4 bases and J by 2 bases. Per the germline V gene, CDR1 is KGHSH and CDR2 is LQKENI.

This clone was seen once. CDR3 sequence (DNA): TGTGCCAGCAGCCAAGATTTGGGACTAAGCTACGAGCAGTACTTC. This sequence encodes CASSQDLGLSYEQYF. The genes are TRBV4-2 and TRBJ2-7, with TRBD2 matching 7 bases. CDR1 and CDR2 from the germline V gene are LGHNA and YNFKEQ. Germline trimming cut 0 bases from V and 3 bases from J; bases unmatched to any gene: 5. The CDR3 spans 15 residues.

CDR3 in amino acids: CASSLAGAGTGELFF. In DNA, the CDR3 is TGTGCCAGCAGCTTAGCGGGAGCGGGCACCGGGGAGCTGTTTTTT. This chain joins TRBV5-6 and TRBJ2-2; TRBD2 matches 8 bases. V shed 2 bases and J 4 bases; nucleotides not matched to a gene: 4. This CDR3 is 15 amino acids long. CDR1 is SGHDT, CDR2 YYEEEE, per germline.

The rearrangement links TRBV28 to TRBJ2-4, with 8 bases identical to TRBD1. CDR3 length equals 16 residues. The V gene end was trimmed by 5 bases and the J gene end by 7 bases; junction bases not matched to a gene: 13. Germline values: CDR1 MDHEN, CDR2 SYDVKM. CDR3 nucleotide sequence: TGTGCCAGCAGTCGAACAGGGGGTTCCAGCCAGAACATTCAGTACTTC. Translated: CASSRTGGSSQNIQYF.

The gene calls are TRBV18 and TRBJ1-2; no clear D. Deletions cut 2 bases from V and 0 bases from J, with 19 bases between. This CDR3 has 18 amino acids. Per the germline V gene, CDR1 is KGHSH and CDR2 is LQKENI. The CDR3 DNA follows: TGTGCCAGCTCACCAATAGACACAAGGGCCTCGACTAACTATGGCTACACCTTC. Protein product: CASSPIDTRASTNYGYTF.

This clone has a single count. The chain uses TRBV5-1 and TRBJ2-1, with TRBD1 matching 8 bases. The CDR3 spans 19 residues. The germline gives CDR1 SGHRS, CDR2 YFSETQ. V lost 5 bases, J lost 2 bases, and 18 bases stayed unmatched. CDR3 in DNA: TGCGCCAGCAGTTTGCCAGGGGGCTCGACCGGGACACCCTACAATGAGCAGTTCTTC. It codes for CASSLPGGSTGTPYNEQFF.

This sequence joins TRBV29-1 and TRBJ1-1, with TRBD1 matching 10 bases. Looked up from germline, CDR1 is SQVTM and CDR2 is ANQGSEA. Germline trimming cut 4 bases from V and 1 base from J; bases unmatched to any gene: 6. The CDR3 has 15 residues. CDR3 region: CSVAHRTGGNTEAFF. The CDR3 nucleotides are TGCAGCGTTGCCCATCGGACAGGGGGGAACACTGAAGCTTTCTTT.

The CDR3 sequence is CASSRGVGRAGYEQYF. The CDR3 coding sequence is TGTGCCAGCAGCCGAGGGGTCGGGAGGGCCGGTTACGAGCAGTACTTC. The chain links TRBV7-8 to TRBJ2-7, with 8 positions matching TRBD2. The V and J ends lost 5 bases and 4 bases, in that order; junction bases with no gene match: 13. CDR3 size: 16 residues. Germline V gene data show CDR1 as SGHVS and CDR2 as FQNEAQ.

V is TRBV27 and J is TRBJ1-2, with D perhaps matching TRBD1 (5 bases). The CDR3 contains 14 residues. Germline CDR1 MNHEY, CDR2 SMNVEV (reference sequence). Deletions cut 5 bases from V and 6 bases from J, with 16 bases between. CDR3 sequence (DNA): TGTGCCAGCAGTGGAGTAGCCGGGGGAAATGGCTACACCTTC. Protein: CASSGVAGGNGYTF.

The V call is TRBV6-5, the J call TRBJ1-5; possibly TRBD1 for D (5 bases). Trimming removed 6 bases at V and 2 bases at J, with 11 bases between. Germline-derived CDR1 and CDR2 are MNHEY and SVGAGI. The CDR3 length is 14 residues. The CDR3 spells CASRQEGRNQPQHF. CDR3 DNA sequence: TGTGCCAGCAGGCAAGAGGGACGCAATCAGCCCCAGCATTTT.